The clone carrying this T cell receptor beta chain was counted at least ten times. CDR3 length: 15 amino acids. Trimming removed 0 bases at V and 5 bases at J, with 14 bases between. Germline loops: CDR1 DFQATT, CDR2 SNEGSKA (reference sequence). Amplified TCR beta CDR3 regions derived from RNA transcripts. The HTBI set primed first-round TCR CDR3 RT-PCR. TCRdb re-derived calls from the multiplex PCR reads in MiXCR, one entry per CDR3 protein. This table holds 700,000 to 950,000 distinct CDR3 sequences, around 40% found once. The source of the sample is a study of T cells in Graves' hyperthyroidism and ophthalmopathy.

This sequence joins TRBV20-1 and TRBJ1-5, with D maybe TRBD1 (6 bases). Specimen: blood. The receptor was derived from a woman aged 40-49 years with Graves' hyperthyroidism. The CDR3 DNA reads TGCAGTGCTAGAGATAATCGGGGGGCGCATCAGCCCCAGCATTTT. Residues: CSARDNRGAHQPQHF.